This T cell receptor (beta chain) originates from a study of cytomegalovirus exposure and HLA in healthy donors (TCRdb year 2017). With respect to the entire study: An earlier analysis of under 600 of the donors reported about 250 Gb of sequence data and some 100 million unique TCR beta sequences from roughly 180 million T cells. Alongside the repertoire data, information on donor age, sex, ethnicity and CMV serostatus was compiled. Using immunosequencing, the study profiled T cell repertoires from fewer than 700 subjects and related those repertoires to cytomegalovirus serostatus. An earlier analysis of 500 to 750 of the donors applied high-throughput TCR beta sequencing to assess whether each TCR beta V gene segment acted as functional or pseudogenic. The number of donors typed differed by locus, with roughly 629-640 for A, B, C, DRB1 and DQB1, around 560 for DQA1, approximately 570 for DPA1, and under 490 for DPB1. Roughly 5 DR-DQ haplotypes were handled as single units for association and clustering, since linkage in the cohort was strong. Genome-wide SNP genotypes for about three fifths of the roughly 700 donors were used in a later genetic analysis, which treated that subset as a discovery cohort. Among the roughly 370 genotyped donors, under 90% belonged to the genetic ancestry cluster associated with self-reported Caucasian donors. In addition to the first cohort of 500 to 850 subjects, a separate validation cohort of approximately 130 different subjects was used. The study combined high-throughput TCR immunosequencing, statistical association of individual TCRs with disease status, and machine learning to predict cytomegalovirus infection status. All discovery cohort repertoires had been generated using a single sequencing platform. On average, about 240,000 unique TCR beta nucleotide sequences were sequenced per donor among a few hundred genotyped donors of the cohort, with roughly 18% of those sequences being non-productive. To study patterns of TCR occurrence, a later analysis re-analyzed previously published TCR beta repertoires from 550 to 800 donors and added high-resolution HLA genotyping. HLA typing covered class I and class II loci at four-digit resolution. In the later analysis, no new phenotypic data were used to find candidate immune exposures; instead, reliance was placed on TCR beta sequences and their occurrence across donors. An early release covering 500 to 750 HLA-typed donors comprised 300 to 350 gigabases of sequencing data and 85 million or so unique TCR sequences. The study aimed to test whether signatures of past pathogen exposure could be identified by cataloging public T cell receptors. The research as a whole found: The presence/absence analyses assumed that sequencing depth was roughly uniform across donors, and that assumption may not be true. Because counts were too low, approximately 15 rarely observed V segments, including chromosome 9 orphons, were excluded from the earlier analysis of around 640 of the donors. The authors suggested that the approach could potentially be extended to other disease states and immunological phenotypes. Strong co-occurrence of HLA alleles, especially DR and DQ, made assigning TCR associations to individual alleles difficult. Specific HLA alleles were associated with 15,000 to 20,000 TCR beta sequences at a false discovery rate of 0.05 in a later analysis. Immune exposure information for the cohort was limited to CMV serostatus. Correlated functional status among segregating V segments might reflect linkage disequilibrium, but an unknown experimental factor could not be ruled out. A few of the identified cytomegalovirus-associated TCR beta chains were confirmed in vitro to be specific for cytomegalovirus antigens. In a later analysis, the rate of TCR association differed among HLA loci, with DRB1 alleles having the most associated TCRs and HLA-C alleles having the fewest. The 87-base-pair reads could not distinguish some IMGT-functional V segments, including TRBV6-2 and TRBV6-3, so those segments were excluded. In a later analysis, HLA-associated TCR beta chains were found to be more clonally expanded and to have lower generation probabilities than equally common non-associated chains. A later analysis found that most CMV-associated TCR beta chains appeared HLA-restricted, with HLA associations seemingly driven largely by CMV exposure. In an earlier analysis of a few hundred of the donors, most TCR beta V segments were observed in productive rearrangements about 90% or about 30% of the time, broadly matching IMGT annotations. A further reported finding was that TCR beta sequences accurately predicted the HLA-A and HLA-B alleles for most subjects in the first cohort. A cluster of highly shared sequence variants was judged likely to represent a technical artifact of the sequencing pipeline. According to a later analysis, parvovirus B19, influenza, CMV and Epstein-Barr virus appeared linked to several top co-occurrence clusters. According to a later genetic analysis, donors in an Asian-associated ancestry cluster had fewer N-insertions in productive TCRs than the approximately 630-donor mean. While some public TCRs were present in many individuals, most TCR sequences turned up only very rarely across donors. Because HLA typing was missing for some donors at each locus, association tests included only the typed subset. The classifier was reported to diagnose cytomegalovirus status with high specificity and sensitivity in both the original and validation cohorts. This cohort had only TCR beta chains sequenced, and the lack of alpha or paired-chain data limited which features could be detected. In the study, approximately 150 TCR beta chains were listed as associated with cytomegalovirus. In a later genetic analysis, a missense DCLRE1C variant was associated with V-gene and J-gene trimming of TCR beta chains, and the association was replicated in an independent cohort.

The cohort was made up of approximately 670 healthy bone marrow donors. All cohort members were sampled while nominally healthy, although unrecorded immune exposures were likely present. The donor tested CMV seronegative, placing the donor among the 352 seronegative members of the cohort. A peripheral blood sample was collected from each donor, and TCR beta sequencing was performed on peripheral blood mononuclear cells. Genomic DNA was extracted from the blood cell samples with the Qiagen DNeasy Blood Extraction Kit. Clipping removes 2 bases from V and 4 bases from J, with 10 as the unmatched junction base count. CDR1 and CDR2 are read off the germline V gene as SGHVS and FQNEAQ. The CDR3 holds 17 amino acids from the cysteine to the phenylalanine. Only CDR3 DNA is held: 51 bases, read in frame from base 1. The method behind the library was the immunoSEQ multiplex PCR assay. For the multiplex PCR, a mixture combining 60 forward primers for TCR Vbeta segments and 13 reverse primers for TCR Jbeta segments was used. The CDR3 region of rearranged TCR beta genes was amplified from genomic DNA by a multiplex PCR assay. On the Illumina HiSeq System, the amplified TCR beta libraries were sequenced as 87-base-pair reads. In the original analysis: A later analysis tallied tens of millions of unique TCR beta chains across the 640 or so repertoires, and about 10 million of those chains were shared by two or more donors. Raw reads were error-corrected and collapsed into unique sequences with a nearest-neighbor algorithm that merged closely related sequences to remove PCR and sequencing errors. To assign V, D and J gene segments, CDR3 sequences were aligned to IMGT reference sequences. Each retained sequence needed at least a six-nucleotide match to both a V gene segment and a J gene segment. A rearrangement was called productive if the CDR3 had no stop codons and remained in frame with V and J, and every other rearrangement was called non-productive. CDR3 was defined by IMGT convention, running from the second conserved V-encoded cysteine to the conserved J-encoded phenylalanine. In an earlier analysis of just under 600 of the donors, sequences lacking an unambiguous match to a single V gene segment were excluded. An earlier analysis of roughly 590 of the donors called V segments functional above 56.7% productive rearrangements and segregating when the between-donor standard deviation exceeded 5%. To diagnose cytomegalovirus status from the catalog of TCR beta chain sequences, a statistical classification framework was built. V and J gene assignment, in a later analysis, came from comparing TCR nucleotide sequences with IMGT/GENE-DB human TR gene sequences. Using the TCRdist pipeline, a later analysis assigned CDR3 sequences along with most-parsimonious VDJ recombination scenarios. In a later analysis, each TCR beta chain was defined by its CDR3 amino acid sequence together with its V-gene family, and reads without a unique V-gene family were excluded. As a way to deal with suspected cross-contamination and a sequencing artifact, a later analysis dropped roughly 620 nucleotide sequences that were highly shared and had low generation probability. In a later analysis, a clonal expansion index was calculated for each public chain from normalized within-repertoire ranks of inferred template counts. In a later analysis, generation probabilities were computed using a VDJ recombination model fitted to out-of-frame rearrangements, and the results were checked against IGoR. In a later analysis, TCR-TCR, TCR-HLA and TCR-CMV co-occurrence was scored with hypergeometric tests, and a repertoire-size bias correction was applied to TCR pairs. A later analysis estimated false discovery rates by permuting HLA or CMV assignments 20 times. In a later analysis, co-occurring TCRs were grouped with DBSCAN, and TCRdist sequence similarity was added when clustering was performed within HLA-allele-positive subsets. For co-occurrence clustering, repertoires with fewer than 30,000 or more than 120,000 public chains were excluded, along with roughly 5 repertoires with anomalous nucleotide sharing. TCRdb re-hosts the immuneACCESS table, in-frame sequences only. Its copies lack some clones; in the studies checked, an unresolved V gene accounts for under half of them, and the cause for the rest is not known. V and J calls and clone size come straight from that table; D and trimming were deduced from the DNA. The sample data list approximately 190,000 clones, and around three quarters of these were observed just once. About 1.7% of the sample is in the top ten clones.

Regarding this clone: The target of this receptor is not known. Base-call qualities are not available, and no considerably larger clone is one nucleotide away.

This chain is built from TRBV7-8 and TRBJ2-1, with 8 junctional bases fitting TRBD2. Sequencing was done on a sample of PBMCs. The TCR was taken from a woman in her 30s in good health and CMV-seronegative. The sequenced DNA: TGTGCCAGCAGCTTAAGGGCTGGAGTAGCGGGGTACAATGAGCAGTTCTTC. It is translated as CASSLRAGVAGYNEQFF. With the portions outside the CDR3 filled from the reference TRBV7-8 and TRBJ2-1 genes, the complete variable region becomes GAGVSQSPRYKVAKRGQDVALRCDPISGHVSLFWYQQALGQGPEFLTYFQNEAQLDKSGLPSDRFFAERPEGSVSTLKIQRTQQEDSAVYLCASSLRAGVAGYNEQFFGPGTRLTVL.